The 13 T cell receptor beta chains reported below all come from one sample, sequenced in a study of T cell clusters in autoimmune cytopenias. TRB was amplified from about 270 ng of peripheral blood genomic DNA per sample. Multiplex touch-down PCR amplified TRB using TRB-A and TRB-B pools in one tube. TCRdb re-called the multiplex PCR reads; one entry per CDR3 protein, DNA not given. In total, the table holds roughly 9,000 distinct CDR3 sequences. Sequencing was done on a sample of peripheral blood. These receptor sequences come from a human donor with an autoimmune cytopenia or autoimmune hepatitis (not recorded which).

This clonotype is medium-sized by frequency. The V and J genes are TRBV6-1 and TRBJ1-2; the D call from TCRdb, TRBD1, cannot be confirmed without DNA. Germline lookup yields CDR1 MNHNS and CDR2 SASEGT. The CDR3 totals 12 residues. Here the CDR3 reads CASSDRTVGYTF.

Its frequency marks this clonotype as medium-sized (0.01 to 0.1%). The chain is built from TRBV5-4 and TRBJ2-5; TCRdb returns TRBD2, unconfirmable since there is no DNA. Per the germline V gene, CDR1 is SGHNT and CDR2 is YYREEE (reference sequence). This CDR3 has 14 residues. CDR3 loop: CASSSRLGQETQYF.

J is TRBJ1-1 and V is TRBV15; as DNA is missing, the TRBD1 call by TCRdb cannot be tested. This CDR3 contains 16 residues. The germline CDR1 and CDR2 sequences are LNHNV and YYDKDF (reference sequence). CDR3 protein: CATKPGTGQVASEAFF.

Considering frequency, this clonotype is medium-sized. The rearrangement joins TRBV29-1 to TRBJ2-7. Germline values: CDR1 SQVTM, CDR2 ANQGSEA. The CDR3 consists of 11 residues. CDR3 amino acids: CSVRLTYEQYF.

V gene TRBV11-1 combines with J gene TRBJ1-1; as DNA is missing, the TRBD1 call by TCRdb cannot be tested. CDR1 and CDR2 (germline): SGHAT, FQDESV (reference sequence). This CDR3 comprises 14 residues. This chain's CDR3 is CASSGRIQNTEAFF.

The CDR3 sequence: CASSLGGSWSTDTQYF. The rearrangement uses TRBV5-1 and TRBJ2-3. The CDR3 is 16 amino acids. Germline-derived CDR1 and CDR2 are SGHRS and YFSETQ.

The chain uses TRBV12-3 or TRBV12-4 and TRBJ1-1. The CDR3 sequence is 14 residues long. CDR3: CASSFNREGAEAFF.

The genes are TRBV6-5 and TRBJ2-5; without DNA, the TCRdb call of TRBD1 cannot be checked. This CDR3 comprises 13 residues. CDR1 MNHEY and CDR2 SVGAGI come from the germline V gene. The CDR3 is CVSSPHRAETQYF.

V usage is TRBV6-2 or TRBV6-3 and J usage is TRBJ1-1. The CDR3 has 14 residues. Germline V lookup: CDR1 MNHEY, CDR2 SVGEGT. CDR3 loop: CASSYRFSNTEAFF.

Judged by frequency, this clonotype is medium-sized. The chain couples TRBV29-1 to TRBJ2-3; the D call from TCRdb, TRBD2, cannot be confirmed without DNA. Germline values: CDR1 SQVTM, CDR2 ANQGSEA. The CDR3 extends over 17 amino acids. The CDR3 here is CSVPLAGGLLGTDTQYF.

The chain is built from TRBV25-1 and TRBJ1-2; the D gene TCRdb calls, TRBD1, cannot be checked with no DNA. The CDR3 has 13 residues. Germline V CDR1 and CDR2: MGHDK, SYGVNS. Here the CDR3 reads CASRRQGQAGYTF.

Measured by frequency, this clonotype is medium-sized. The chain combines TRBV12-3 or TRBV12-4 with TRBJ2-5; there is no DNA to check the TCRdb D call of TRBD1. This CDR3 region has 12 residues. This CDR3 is CASRGTVETQYF.

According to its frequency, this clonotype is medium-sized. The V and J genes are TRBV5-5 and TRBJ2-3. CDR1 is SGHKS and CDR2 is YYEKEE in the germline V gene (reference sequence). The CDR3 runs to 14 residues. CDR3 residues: CASSWGLGTDTQYF.